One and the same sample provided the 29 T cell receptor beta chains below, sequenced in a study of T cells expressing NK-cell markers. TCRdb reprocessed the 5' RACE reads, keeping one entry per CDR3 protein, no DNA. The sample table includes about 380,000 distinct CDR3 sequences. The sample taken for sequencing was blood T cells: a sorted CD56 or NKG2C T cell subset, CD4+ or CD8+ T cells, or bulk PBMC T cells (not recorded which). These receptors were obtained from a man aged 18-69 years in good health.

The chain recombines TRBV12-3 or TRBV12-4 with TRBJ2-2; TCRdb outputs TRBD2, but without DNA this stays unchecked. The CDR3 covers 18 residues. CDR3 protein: CASTGGRGGPSFTGELFF.

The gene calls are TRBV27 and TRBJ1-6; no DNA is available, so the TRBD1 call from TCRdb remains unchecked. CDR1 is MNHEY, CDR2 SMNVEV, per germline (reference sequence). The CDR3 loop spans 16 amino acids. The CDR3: CASSLSSGHYNSPLHF.

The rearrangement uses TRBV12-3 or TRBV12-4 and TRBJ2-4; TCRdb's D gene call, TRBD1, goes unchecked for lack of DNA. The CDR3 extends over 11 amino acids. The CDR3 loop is CASSLSLVKYF.

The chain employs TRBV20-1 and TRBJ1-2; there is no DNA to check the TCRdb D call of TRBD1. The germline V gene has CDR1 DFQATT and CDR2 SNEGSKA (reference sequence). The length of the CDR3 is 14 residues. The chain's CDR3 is CSARVQGRVDGYTF.

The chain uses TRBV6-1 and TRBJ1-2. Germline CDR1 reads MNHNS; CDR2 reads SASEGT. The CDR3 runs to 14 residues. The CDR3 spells CASRTSGSTYGYTF.

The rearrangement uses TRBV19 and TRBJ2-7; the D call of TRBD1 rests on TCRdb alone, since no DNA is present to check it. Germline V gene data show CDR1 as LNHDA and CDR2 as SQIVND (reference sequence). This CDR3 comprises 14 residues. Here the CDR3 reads CASRPGQGQDEQYF.

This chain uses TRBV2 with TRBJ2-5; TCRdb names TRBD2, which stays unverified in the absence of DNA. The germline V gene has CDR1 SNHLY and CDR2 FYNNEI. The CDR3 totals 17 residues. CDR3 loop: CASSAASGGMRVETQYF.

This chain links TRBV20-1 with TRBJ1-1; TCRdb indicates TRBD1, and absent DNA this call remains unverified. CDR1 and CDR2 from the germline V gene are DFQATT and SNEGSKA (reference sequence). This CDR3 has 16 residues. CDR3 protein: CSARDPGQGRFVEAFF.

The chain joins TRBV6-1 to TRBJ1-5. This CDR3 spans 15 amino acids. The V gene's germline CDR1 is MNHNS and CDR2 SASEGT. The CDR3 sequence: CASMKGEGFNQPQHF.

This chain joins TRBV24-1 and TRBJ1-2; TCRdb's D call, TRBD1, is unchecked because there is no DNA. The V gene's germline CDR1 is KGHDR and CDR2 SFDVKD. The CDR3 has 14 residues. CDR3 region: CATSGGTGRDGYTF.

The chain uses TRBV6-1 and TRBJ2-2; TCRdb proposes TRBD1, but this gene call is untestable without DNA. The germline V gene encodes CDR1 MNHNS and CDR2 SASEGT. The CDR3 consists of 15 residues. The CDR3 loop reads CASRPRDSWPGELFF.

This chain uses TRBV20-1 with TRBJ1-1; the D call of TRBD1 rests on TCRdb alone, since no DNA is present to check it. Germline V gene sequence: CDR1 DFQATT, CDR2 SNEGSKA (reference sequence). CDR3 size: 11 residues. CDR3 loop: CSARGGYPDLF.

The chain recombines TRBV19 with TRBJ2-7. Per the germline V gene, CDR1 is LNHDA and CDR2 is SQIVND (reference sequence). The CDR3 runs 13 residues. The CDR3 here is CASSLSRNYEQYF.

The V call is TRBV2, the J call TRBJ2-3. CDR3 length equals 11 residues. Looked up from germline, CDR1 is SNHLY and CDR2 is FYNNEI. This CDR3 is CASSVHLGQYF.

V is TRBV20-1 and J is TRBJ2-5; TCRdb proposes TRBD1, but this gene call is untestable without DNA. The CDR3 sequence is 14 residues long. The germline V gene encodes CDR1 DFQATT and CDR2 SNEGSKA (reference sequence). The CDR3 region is CSASRMGATETQYF.

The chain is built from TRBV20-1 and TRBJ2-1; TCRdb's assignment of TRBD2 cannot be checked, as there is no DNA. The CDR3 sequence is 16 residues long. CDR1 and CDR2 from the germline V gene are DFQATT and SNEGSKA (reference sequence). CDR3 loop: CSVRKGSGGGNNEQFF.

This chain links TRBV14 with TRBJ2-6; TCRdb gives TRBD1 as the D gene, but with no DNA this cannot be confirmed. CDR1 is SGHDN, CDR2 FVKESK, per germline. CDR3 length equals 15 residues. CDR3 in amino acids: CASSRQLPGANVLTF. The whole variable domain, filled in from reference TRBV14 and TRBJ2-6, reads EAGVTQFPSHSVIEKGQTVTLRCDPISGHDNLYWYRRVMGKEIKFLLHFVKESKQDESGMPNNRFLAERTGGTYSTLKVQPAELEDSGVYFCASSRQLPGANVLTFGAGSRLTVL.

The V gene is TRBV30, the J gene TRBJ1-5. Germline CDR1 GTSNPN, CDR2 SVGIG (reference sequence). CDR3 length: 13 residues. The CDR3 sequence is CAWSDDRRSPQHF.

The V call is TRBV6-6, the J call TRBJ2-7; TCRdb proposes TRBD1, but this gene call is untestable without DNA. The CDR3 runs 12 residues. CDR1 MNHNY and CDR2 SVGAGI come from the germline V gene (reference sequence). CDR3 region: CASSSPLVGGYF.

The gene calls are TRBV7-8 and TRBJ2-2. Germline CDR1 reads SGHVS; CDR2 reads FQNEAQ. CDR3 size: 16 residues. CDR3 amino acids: CASSLAGRQNTGELFF.

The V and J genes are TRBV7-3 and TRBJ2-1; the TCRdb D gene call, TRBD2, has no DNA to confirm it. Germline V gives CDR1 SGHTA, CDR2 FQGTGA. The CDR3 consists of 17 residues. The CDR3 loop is CASSLQPGLAGEDEQFF.

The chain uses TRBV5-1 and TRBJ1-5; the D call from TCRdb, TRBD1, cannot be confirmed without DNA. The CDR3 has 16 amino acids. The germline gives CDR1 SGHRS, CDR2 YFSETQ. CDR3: CASSLGDRVGNQPQHF.

The CDR3 sequence is CASSHLGRAHQPQHF. The gene calls are TRBV4-1 and TRBJ1-5; TCRdb reports TRBD1, a call that lacks DNA to check it against. This CDR3 contains 15 residues. Per germline, CDR1 MGHRA and CDR2 YSYEKL.

The CDR3 loop is CASSPAGLGGEQFF. The rearrangement joins TRBV7-6 to TRBJ2-1; TCRdb's assignment of TRBD2 cannot be checked, as there is no DNA. This CDR3 has 14 amino acids. CDR1 is SGHVS and CDR2 is FNYEAQ in the germline V gene. The full variable domain, completed using reference TRBV7-6 and TRBJ2-1, is GAGVSQSPRYKVTKRGQDVALRCDPISGHVSLYWYRQALGQGPEFLTYFNYEAQQDKSGLPNDRFSAERPEGSISTLTIQRTEQRDSAMYRCASSPAGLGGEQFFGPGTRLTVL.

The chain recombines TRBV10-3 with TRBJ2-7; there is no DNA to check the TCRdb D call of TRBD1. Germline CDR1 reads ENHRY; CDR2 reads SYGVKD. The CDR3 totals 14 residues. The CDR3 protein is CATTTGGGFHEQYF.

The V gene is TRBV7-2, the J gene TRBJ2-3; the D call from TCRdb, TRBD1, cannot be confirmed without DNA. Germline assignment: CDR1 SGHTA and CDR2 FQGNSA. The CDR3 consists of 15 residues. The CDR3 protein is CASSLRGEGTDTQYF. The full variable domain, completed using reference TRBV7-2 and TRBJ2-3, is GAGVSQSPSNKVTEKGKDVELRCDPISGHTALYWYRQSLGQGLEFLIYFQGNSAPDKSGLPSDRFSAERTGGSVSTLTIQRTQQEDSAVYLCASSLRGEGTDTQYFGPGTRLTVL.

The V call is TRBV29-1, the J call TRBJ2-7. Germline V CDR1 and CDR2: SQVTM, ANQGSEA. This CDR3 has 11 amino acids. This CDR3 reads CSVRTGYEQYF.

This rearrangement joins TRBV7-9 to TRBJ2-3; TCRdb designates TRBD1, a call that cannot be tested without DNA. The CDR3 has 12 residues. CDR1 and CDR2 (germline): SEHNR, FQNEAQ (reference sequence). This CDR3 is CATRKAGSPQYF. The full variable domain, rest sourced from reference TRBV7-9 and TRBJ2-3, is DTGVSQNPRHKITKRGQNVTFRCDPISEHNRLYWYRQTLGQGPEFLTYFQNEAQLEKSRLLSDRFSAERPKGSFSTLEIQRTEQGDSAMYLCATRKAGSPQYFGPGTRLTVL.

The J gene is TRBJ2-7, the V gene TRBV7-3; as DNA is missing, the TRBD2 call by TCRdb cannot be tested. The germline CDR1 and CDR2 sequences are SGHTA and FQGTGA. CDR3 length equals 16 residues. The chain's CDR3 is CASSPTGRAPLYEQYF.